The 7 T cell receptor beta chains below come from one sample, sequenced in a study of molecular identifiers for immune sequencing clone quantification. A single record per CDR3 protein comes from TCRdb applying MiXCR to the PCR reads. The sample comprises 490,000 or so distinct CDR3 sequences, 25% of which are singletons, and approximately 0.8% rests with the top ten. The source material was naive CD8+ T cells from blood, with Jurkat cell RNA spiked in. This sample's subset: FACS-sorted CD8+CD4-CCR7+CD45RA+ naive T cells. These receptor sequences come from a human donor in good health. Some libraries in this study had Jurkat cell RNA spiked in.

This clonotype came up many times. The chain couples TRBV4-3 to TRBJ2-7; D not certain. The CDR3 is 13 residues long. Germline loops: CDR1 LGHNA, CDR2 YSLEER. Trimming left V 1 base short and J 0 bases short, with 4 bases between. CDR3 in amino acids: CASSQGDSYEQYF. CDR3 sequence (DNA): TGCGCCAGCAGCCAAGGGGACTCCTACGAGCAGTACTTC.

Only a few counts were recorded for this clonotype. The rearrangement uses TRBV4-1 and TRBJ2-3; D is uncertain. The V gene's germline CDR1 is MGHRA and CDR2 YSYEKL. V lost 4 bases and J 2 bases, leaving 22 bases between the germline ends. The CDR3 has 18 residues. The DNA for the CDR3 is TGCGCCAGCAGCCCACTAAGCCGGTGGCCCTCCCTCACAGATACGCAGTATTTT. Protein product: CASSPLSRWPSLTDTQYF.

This clonotype came up a few times. The CDR3 sequence is CASSRSGYEQYF. DNA of the CDR3: TGTGCCAGCAGTCGTTCCGGGTACGAGCAGTACTTC. This rearrangement joins TRBV2 to TRBJ2-7; D is unresolved. Trimming took off 5 bases at V and 4 bases at J, with 9 bases between the two ends. The CDR3 contains 12 residues. Germline values: CDR1 SNHLY, CDR2 FYNNEI.

A word on this clonotype: A much larger clone is a single base away; this may be a read error. The chain carries TRBV4-3 and TRBJ2-4, with unresolved D. The CDR3 totals 16 residues. Germline CDR1 reads LGHNA; CDR2 reads YSLEER. The CDR3 coding sequence is TGCGCCGGCAGCCAAGATCTGGCCTTAGCCAAAAACATTCAGTACTTC. Its protein product is CAGSQDLALAKNIQYF.

As regards this clonotype: One end of the junction fails to match germline, which may point to a read error. V usage is TRBV7-2 and J usage is TRBJ1-4, with 8 bases fitting TRBD1. Germline loops: CDR1 SGHTA, CDR2 FQGNSA. There are 16 residues in the CDR3. The CDR3 coding sequence is TGTGCCAGCAGCTTTGCGGACAGGGCGGCCGAGGAAAAACTGTCTTTT. It is translated as CASSFADRAAEEKLSF. The entire variable domain, with the rest obtained from reference TRBV7-2 and TRBJ1-4, is as follows: GAGVSQSPSNKVTEKGKDVELRCDPISGHTALYWYRQSLGQGLEFLIYFQGNSAPDKSGLPSDRFSAERTGGSVSTLTIQRTQQEDSAVYLCASSFADRAAEEKLSFGSGTQLSVL.

This clonotype was picked up a small number of times. The chain employs TRBV6-2 or TRBV6-3 and TRBJ2-5; the D gene is possibly TRBD1 (5 bases). Germline V lookup: CDR1 MNHEY, CDR2 SVGEGT. The CDR3 is 15 amino acids. Trimming took off 5 bases at V and 0 bases at J, with 13 bases between the two ends. The CDR3 spells CASSETALYQETQYF. DNA of the CDR3: TGTGCCAGCAGTGAGACAGCACTCTACCAAGAGACCCAGTACTTC.

This chain links TRBV12-3 or TRBV12-4 with TRBJ2-1; D is possibly TRBD2 (7 bases). CDR3 length: 15 residues. V lost 3 bases and J 9 bases, leaving 18 bases between the germline ends. CDR3 residues: CASSFYGGGPSEQFF. In DNA, the CDR3 is TGTGCCAGCAGTTTTTATGGGGGGGGGCCGAGTGAGCAGTTCTTC.